A single T cell receptor (beta chain) is shown here with its context. The antigen remains unidentified. The data stem from a study of cytomegalovirus exposure and HLA in healthy donors. Findings and limits, study-wide: Prior analysis indicated that the majority of TCR beta V segments exhibited productivity approximately 90% or approximately 30% of the time.

The CDR3 length is 13 residues. The germline CDR1 and CDR2 sequences are GTSNPN and SVGIG (reference sequence). The V end was cut by 5 bases, the J end by 1 base, with 9 bases between. The PCR was carried out with 60 Vbeta primers and 13 Jbeta primers. Clones were sequenced by immunoSEQ multiplex PCR, and TCRdb holds only the in-frame ones, with some missing. Of 200,000 to 250,000 clones listed, 75% to 85% are singletons. Sequences were obtained from PBMCs. This clonotype was obtained from a girl between 5 and 17 years old in good health and CMV-seronegative. The rearrangement links TRBV30 to TRBJ1-5; tentatively, D is TRBD1 (5 bases). CDR3 sequence: CAWGADSNQPQHF. The DNA for the CDR3 is TGTGCCTGGGGGGCTGACAGCAATCAGCCCCAGCATTTT.